This T cell receptor beta chain was observed in a study of cytomegalovirus exposure and HLA in healthy donors. Study summary: There were about 85 million unique TCRs (from HLA-typed donors) in an early data release.

This clone came up once. Its target is not known. Findings and limits, study-wide: Later analysis showed most CMV-associated TCR beta chains appearing HLA-restricted. In vitro, three CMV-associated chains proved specific for CMV antigens.

Use of 60 Vbeta and 13 Jbeta primers characterized the PCR. TCRdb keeps only in-frame clones here, not all; method: immunoSEQ multiplex PCR. The sample carries about 150,000 clones, 65% to 90% recorded once. The CDR3 spans 13 residues. Trimming stripped 2 bases from V and 1 base from J, with 5 bases between. Germline V gives CDR1 SGDLS, CDR2 YYNGEE. This chain connects TRBV9 to TRBJ2-3; D remains ambiguous. The sequence came from a man in his fifties in good health and CMV-seropositive. The source material was PBMCs. This CDR3 reads CASSVRGTDTQYF. DNA for the CDR3: TGTGCCAGCAGCGTCCGGGGCACAGATACGCAGTATTTT. The variable domain in full, completed from reference TRBV9 and TRBJ2-3, reads DSGVTQTPKHLITATGQRVTLRCSPRSGDLSVYWYQQSLDQGLQFLIQYYNGEERAKGNILERFSAQQFPDLHSELNLSSLELGDSALYFCASSVRGTDTQYFGPGTRLTVL.